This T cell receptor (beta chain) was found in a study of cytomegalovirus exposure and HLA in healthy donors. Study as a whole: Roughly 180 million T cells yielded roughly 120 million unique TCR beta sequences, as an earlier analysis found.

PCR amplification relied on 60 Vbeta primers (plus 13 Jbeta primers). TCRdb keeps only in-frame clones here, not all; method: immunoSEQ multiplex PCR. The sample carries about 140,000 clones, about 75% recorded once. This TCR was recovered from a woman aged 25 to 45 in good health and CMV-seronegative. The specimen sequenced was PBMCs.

The CDR3 protein is CASNLRSGSDGYEQYF. The CDR3 DNA follows: TGTGCCAGCAATCTAAGAAGCGGGAGCGACGGCTACGAGCAGTACTTC. V gene TRBV6-6 combines with J gene TRBJ2-5; 8 nucleotides line up with TRBD2. Gene TRBJ2-7 matches the end of the DNA better, so the J call may be wrong. Germline V gene data show CDR1 as MNHNY and CDR2 as SVGAGI (reference sequence). The CDR3 spans 16 residues.